This TCR beta chain comes out of a study of cytomegalovirus exposure and HLA in healthy donors (dated by TCRdb to about 2017). For the study in its entirety: According to an earlier analysis of around 600 of the donors, about 170 million T cells yielded roughly 100 million unique TCR beta sequences and 276 Gb of sequence data. Roughly 310 gigabases of sequencing data and approximately 80 million unique TCR sequences were included in an early release covering 550 to 650 HLA-typed donors. Of the 300 to 450 genotyped donors, about 80% fell in the genetic ancestry cluster associated with self-reported Caucasian donors. The study aimed to test whether cataloging public T cell receptors could reveal signatures of past pathogen exposure. The study profiled the T cell repertoires of hundreds of subjects by immunosequencing and related them to cytomegalovirus serostatus. A separate validation cohort of 100 to 150 different subjects was used in addition to the approximately 670-subject first cohort. To predict cytomegalovirus infection status, the study brought together high-throughput TCR immunosequencing, statistical association of individual TCRs with disease status, and machine learning. To study patterns of TCR occurrence, a later analysis re-analyzed previously published TCR beta repertoires from around 670 donors and added high-resolution HLA genotyping. Rather than using new phenotypic data, the later analysis identified candidate immune exposures from TCR beta sequences and from how often those sequences occurred across donors. In an earlier analysis of 500 to 650 of the donors, high-throughput TCR beta sequencing was used to judge whether each TCR beta V gene segment behaved as functional or pseudogenic. Donor age, sex, ethnicity and CMV serostatus were collected together with the repertoire data. A later genetic analysis used genome-wide SNP genotypes for about three fifths of the 666 donors, treating that subset as a discovery cohort. Every discovery cohort repertoire had been produced on one sequencing platform. HLA typing covered class I and class II loci at four-digit resolution. Typing coverage differed by locus: A, B, C, DRB1 and DQB1 were typed in about 629-640 donors, DQA1 in about 500, DPA1 in some 600, and DPB1 in 472. Roughly 5 DR-DQ haplotypes were handled as single units for association and clustering, since linkage in the cohort was strong. Among over 350 genotyped donors of the cohort, an average of approximately 230,000 unique TCR beta nucleotide sequences were sequenced per donor, 15% to 20% of them non-productive. Overall results and qualifications from the work: A total of 164 TCR beta chains were listed by the study as associated with cytomegalovirus. Because some donors lacked HLA typing at each locus, the association tests relied only on the typed subset. Some IMGT-functional V segments, including TRBV6-2 and TRBV6-3, could not be told apart with the 87-base-pair reads, so those segments were excluded. According to a later analysis, parvovirus B19, influenza, CMV and Epstein-Barr virus appeared linked to several top co-occurrence clusters. In a later analysis, HLA-associated TCR beta chains were found to be more clonally expanded and to have lower generation probabilities than equally common non-associated chains. In an earlier analysis of approximately 590 of the donors, most TCR beta V segments appeared in productive rearrangements about 90% or about 30% of the time, broadly matching IMGT annotations. Because counts were too low, approximately 15 rarely observed V segments, including chromosome 9 orphons, were excluded from the earlier analysis of fewer than 650 of the donors. A further reported finding was that TCR beta sequences accurately predicted the HLA-A and HLA-B alleles for most subjects in the first cohort. Most TCR sequences were seen in very few donors, while some public TCRs were found in many individuals. A later analysis found that most CMV-associated TCR beta chains appeared HLA-restricted, with HLA associations seemingly driven largely by CMV exposure. Correlated functional status among segregating V segments might be attributable to linkage disequilibrium, but an unknown experimental factor could not be ruled out. In a later genetic analysis, a missense DCLRE1C variant was associated with V-gene and J-gene trimming of TCR beta chains, and the association was replicated in an independent cohort. In a later genetic analysis, fewer N-insertions in productive TCRs were reported among donors in an Asian-associated ancestry cluster than the roughly 700-donor mean. According to a later analysis, TCR association rates differed among HLA loci, with DRB1 alleles showing the most associated TCRs and HLA-C alleles showing the fewest. When HLA alleles, especially DR and DQ, strongly co-occurred, attributing TCR associations to individual alleles was difficult. CMV serostatus was the only immune exposure information available for the cohort. A cluster of highly shared sequence variants was judged likely to represent a technical artifact of the sequencing pipeline. Cytomegalovirus status was reported to be diagnosed by the classifier with high specificity and sensitivity in both the original and validation cohorts. Roughly uniform sequencing depth across donors was assumed in presence/absence analyses, although this assumption may not hold. In a later analysis, around 17,000 TCR beta sequences were associated with specific HLA alleles at a false discovery rate of 0.05. In vitro tests confirmed that a few of the cytomegalovirus-associated TCR beta chains recognize cytomegalovirus antigens. This cohort had only TCR beta chains sequenced, and the lack of alpha or paired-chain data limited which features could be detected. The authors suggested that the approach could potentially be generalized to other disease states and immunological phenotypes.

The cohort was made up of 650 to 700 healthy bone marrow donors. At the time of sampling, all cohort members were nominally healthy, though unrecorded immune exposures were likely present. The donor was CMV seropositive and was included in the group of approximately 300 seropositive cohort members. Each donor provided a peripheral blood sample, and peripheral blood mononuclear cells were used for TCR beta sequencing. The Qiagen DNeasy Blood Extraction Kit was used to extract genomic DNA from the blood cell samples. Including cysteine and phenylalanine, the CDR3 has 15 amino acids. Left in the record is the CDR3 DNA by itself, 45 bases read in frame from the first base. CDR1 and CDR2, looked up from the germline V gene, are KGHSH and LQKENI. Unmatched junction bases come to 9, with V trimmed by 3 bases and J by 6 bases. Library creation used the immunoSEQ multiplex PCR assay. The multiplex PCR relied on a mix of 60 forward primers for TCR Vbeta segments and 13 reverse primers for TCR Jbeta segments. Amplification of the CDR3 region of rearranged TCR beta genes was performed with a multiplex PCR assay on genomic DNA. The amplified TCR beta libraries were sequenced on the Illumina HiSeq System as 87-base-pair reads. Per the original workflow: Across the 670 or so repertoires, a later analysis counted some 80 million unique TCR beta chains, 9.5 million to 12 million of which were shared by at least two donors. Raw reads were error-corrected and collapsed into unique sequences by a nearest-neighbor algorithm in which closely related sequences were merged to remove PCR and sequencing errors. Alignment of CDR3 sequences to IMGT reference sequences was used to assign V, D and J gene segments. For a sequence to be retained, a match of at least six nucleotides to both a V gene segment and a J gene segment was required. A rearrangement was called productive if the CDR3 had no stop codons and remained in frame with V and J, and every other rearrangement was called non-productive. CDR3 was defined by IMGT convention, running from the second conserved V-encoded cysteine to the conserved J-encoded phenylalanine. Sequences without an unambiguous match to a single V gene segment were excluded from the earlier analysis of about 600 of the donors. An earlier analysis of several hundred of the donors classified V segments as functional when productive rearrangements were above 56.7% and as segregating when the standard deviation between donors was above 5%. To diagnose cytomegalovirus status from the catalog of TCR beta chain sequences, a statistical classification framework was built. A later analysis assigned V and J genes by comparing TCR nucleotide sequences with IMGT/GENE-DB human TR gene sequences. In a later analysis, CDR3 sequences and most-parsimonious VDJ recombination scenarios were assigned using the TCRdist pipeline. A later analysis defined each TCR beta chain by its CDR3 amino acid sequence plus V-gene family, and excluded reads lacking a unique V-gene family. To address suspected cross-contamination and a sequencing artifact, a later analysis removed over 500 highly shared, low-generation-probability nucleotide sequences. In a later analysis, a clonal expansion index for each public chain was calculated from normalized within-repertoire ranks of inferred template counts. Generation probabilities in a later analysis came from a VDJ recombination model fitted to out-of-frame rearrangements, and those results were checked against IGoR. A later analysis scored TCR-TCR, TCR-HLA and TCR-CMV co-occurrence with hypergeometric tests, applying a repertoire-size bias correction to TCR pairs. False discovery rates were estimated in a later analysis by permuting HLA or CMV assignments 20 times. In a later analysis, co-occurring TCRs were grouped using DBSCAN, with TCRdist sequence similarity added in when clustering inside HLA-allele-positive subsets. Repertoires with fewer than 30,000 or more than 120,000 public chains, plus five repertoires with anomalous nucleotide sharing, were excluded from co-occurrence clustering. The source is immuneACCESS, and TCRdb retained only in-frame sequences with V and J called. Part of the clones is not carried over; for the studies checked, unresolved V genes explain less than half of this, and the remainder is unexplained. V, J and clone size are taken as reported in that table, and D and trimming were inferred from the DNA itself. This sample lists 210,000 or so clones; more than 60% were detected once. The ten biggest clones cover 2% to 2.5% of the sample.

In the case of this clone: This receptor's antigen is unknown. There are no base qualities to consult, and no much larger clone falls within one base.

This TCR was recovered from a woman in her thirties in good health and CMV-seropositive. The specimen sequenced was PBMCs. The chain employs TRBV18 and TRBJ2-3; the central 7 bases match TRBD1. The sequenced DNA: TGTGCCAGCTCACCTCGACAGGGCAAAACGGATACGCAGTATTTT. Its protein is CASSPRQGKTDTQYF.